The 10 T cell receptor beta chains given below trace back to one sample, sequenced in a study of human T cells and chemical hapten exposure. Time point noted: healthy volunteer bleed at 6 weeks. Extraction yielded total RNA from whole blood (unfractionated). TCRdb re-derived calls from the RACE reads in MiXCR, one entry per CDR3 protein. The repertoire consists of approximately 79,000 distinct CDR3 sequences, with under 10% occurring once and the leading ten covering about 1.4%. Sequenced input: whole blood. Receptors were obtained from a male donor in good health. Some clones in this sample may be carry-over from other donors' samples.

A few counts support this clonotype. The chain links TRBV2 to TRBJ2-7; D is unclear. Deletions cut 2 bases from V and 4 bases from J, with 9 bases between. The CDR3 is 13 amino acids. Germline V gene sequence: CDR1 SNHLY, CDR2 FYNNEI. CDR3 region: CASSEIKKYEQYF. For the CDR3, the DNA is TGTGCCAGCAGTGAAATAAAGAAGTACGAGCAGTACTTC.

The chain recombines TRBV5-6 with TRBJ2-7, with D hard to call. CDR1 is SGHDT, CDR2 YYEEEE, per germline. Trimming shortened V by 1 base and J by 0 bases, and 17 bases separated the two germline ends. There are 17 residues in the CDR3. The CDR3 loop reads CASSLTAGRTSSYEQYF. CDR3 DNA sequence: TGTGCCAGCAGCTTGACGGCAGGTCGAACGAGCTCCTACGAGCAGTACTTC.

This clonotype has a count of ten or more. V and J are TRBV4-3 and TRBJ2-2; 11 positions agree with TRBD2. The CDR3 contains 16 residues. Germline CDR1 is LGHNA and CDR2 is YSLEER. The V gene end was trimmed by 0 bases and the J gene end by 5 bases; junction bases not matched to a gene: 2. The chain's CDR3 is CASSQDRLAGTGELFF. CDR3 DNA sequence: TGCGCCAGCAGCCAAGATAGACTAGCGGGGACCGGGGAGCTGTTTTTT.

The genes are TRBV29-1 and TRBJ2-2; 9 bases align to TRBD2. With 0 bases clipped from V and 7 bases from J, the junction kept 6 bases outside the gene matches. In germline, CDR1 is SQVTM, CDR2 ANQGSEA. The CDR3 runs to 15 residues. The DNA for the CDR3 is TGCAGCGTTGAAGACGGCGGGGGGGCCGTCGGGGAGCTGTTTTTT. Its protein is CSVEDGGGAVGELFF.

This clonotype was counted ten times or more. The V and J genes are TRBV20-1 and TRBJ2-7, with 7 bases that match TRBD2. Germline V gives CDR1 DFQATT, CDR2 SNEGSKA (reference sequence). V lost 0 bases and J lost 9; bases outside the gene matches: 8. The CDR3 runs to 13 residues. CDR3 nucleotide sequence: TGCAGTGCTAGAGACCCGACTAGCTTACGGCAGTACTTC. It translates to CSARDPTSLRQYF.

This clonotype was observed many times. The J gene is TRBJ2-7, the V gene TRBV27; D gene unclear. CDR1 and CDR2 (germline): MNHEY, SMNVEV (reference sequence). The CDR3 length is 13 residues. Trimming pared 3 bases from V and 4 bases from J, leaving 10 bases between. CDR3 bases: TGTGCCAGCAGTTTGGCCGGGTTGTACGAGCAGTACTTC. It is translated as CASSLAGLYEQYF.

This clonotype was picked up many times. The chain recombines TRBV3-1 with TRBJ2-6; 10 positions agree with TRBD1. This CDR3 contains 18 residues. The germline V gene encodes CDR1 LGHDT and CDR2 YNNKEL (reference sequence). After removal of 2 bases from V and 0 bases from J, the junction contained 4 bases not matched to a gene. This CDR3 is CASSQTTGGFSGANVLTF. For the CDR3, the DNA is TGTGCCAGCAGCCAAACGACAGGGGGCTTCTCTGGGGCCAACGTCCTGACTTTC.

This clonotype has a count of ten or more. The chain combines TRBV20-1 with TRBJ2-1, with TRBD2 matching 14 bases. V lost 3 bases to trimming and J lost 7 bases; unmatched junction nucleotides: 11. The length of the CDR3 is 17 residues. In germline, CDR1 is DFQATT, CDR2 SNEGSKA (reference sequence). Written as DNA, the CDR3 is TGCAGTGCTAGGTCAAGGGGACTAGCGGGAGTTGTTAATGAGCAGTTCTTC. It specifies CSARSRGLAGVVNEQFF.

The chain employs TRBV4-2 and TRBJ1-1; D remains unclear. Trimming removed 4 bases at V and 3 bases at J, with 9 bases between. Germline assignment: CDR1 LGHNA and CDR2 YNFKEQ. This CDR3 is 13 amino acids long. Here the CDR3 DNA reads TGTGCCAGCAGCCCCGCCAAATACACTGAAGCTTTCTTT. Amino acids: CASSPAKYTEAFF.

The J gene is TRBJ2-1, the V gene TRBV2, with D possibly TRBD2 on 5 matching bases. The CDR3 is 14 residues long. From germline, CDR1 is SNHLY and CDR2 FYNNEI. V was clipped by 6 bases and J by 8 bases, with 17 bases between them. In DNA, the CDR3 is TGTGCCAGCAGGGTCGGACCCCCCGGGGATGAGCAGTTCTTC. It codes for CASRVGPPGDEQFF.